These 23 T cell receptor beta chains were all obtained from the same sample, sequenced in a study of T cells in localized non-small cell lung cancer. Clones were read by immunoSEQ multiplex PCR, and TCRdb kept only the in-frame ones, dropping some. The sample contains some 52,000 clones, roughly 88% of which appear only once. The sample was peripheral blood, taken before any cancer treatment. Receptor source: a male donor aged 60 or older with stage III squamous cell lung carcinoma.

There are a few counts of this clone. The J gene is TRBJ2-7, the V gene TRBV9; D unresolved. V was trimmed by 4 bases and J by 7 bases, leaving 9 bases between them. Germline CDR1 SGDLS, CDR2 YYNGEE. CDR3 length equals 11 residues. The CDR3: CASSQGLEQYF. The CDR3 nucleotides read TGTGCCAGCAGCCAAGGGTTGGAGCAGTACTTC. Using reference TRBV9 and TRBJ2-7 for the parts outside the CDR3, the full variable domain is DSGVTQTPKHLITATGQRVTLRCSPRSGDLSVYWYQQSLDQGLQFLIQYYNGEERAKGNILERFSAQQFPDLHSELNLSSLELGDSALYFCASSQGLEQYFGPGTRLTVT.

The V gene is TRBV6-5, the J gene TRBJ1-1, with D uncertain. Trimming took 4 bases from V and 1 from J, leaving 10 bases between them. Germline CDR1 and CDR2: MNHEY and SVGAGI. The CDR3 runs 14 residues. The CDR3 DNA reads as TGTGCCAGCAGTTTAAGGACGGGGAACACTGAAGCTTTCTTT. It translates to CASSLRTGNTEAFF.

This CDR3 reads CASSYRGQGAYEQYF. In nucleotides, the CDR3 is TGTGCCAGCAGTTACAGGGGACAGGGGGCCTACGAGCAGTACTTC. The J gene is TRBJ2-7, the V gene TRBV6-5; 11 nucleotides align to TRBD1. Germline CDR1 MNHEY, CDR2 SVGAGI. CDR3 size: 15 residues. The V segment lost 2 bases and the J segment 2 bases; nucleotides outside the gene matches: 2.

The chain uses TRBV5-1 and TRBJ2-7; TRBD1 agrees at 8 bases. The V and J ends lost 4 bases and 3 bases, in that order; junction bases with no gene match: 9. Germline lookup yields CDR1 SGHRS and CDR2 YFSETQ. CDR3 length: 15 amino acids. CDR3 sequence reads: CASSVWTGKDYEQYF. The CDR3 coding sequence is TGCGCCAGCAGCGTATGGACAGGGAAAGACTACGAGCAGTACTTC.

The chain combines TRBV19 with TRBJ2-7; TRBD2 might be the D (7 bases). The germline gives CDR1 LNHDA, CDR2 SQIVND (reference sequence). The CDR3 length is 15 residues. Trimming pared 5 bases from V and 9 bases from J, leaving 23 bases between. This chain's CDR3 is CASSPLAGASAGQYF. In DNA, the CDR3 is TGTGCCAGTAGTCCCCTCGCGGGGGCCTCAGCCGGGCAGTACTTC.

The V call is TRBV4-2, the J call TRBJ1-2; possibly TRBD1 for D (5 bases). Germline CDR1 is LGHNA and CDR2 is YNFKEQ. CDR3 length: 13 amino acids. Trimming pared 4 bases from V and 4 bases from J, leaving 10 bases between. The CDR3 nucleotides are TGTGCCAGCAGCCTCCAGGGTTCCTATGGCTACACCTTC. Its protein product is CASSLQGSYGYTF.

The V call is TRBV9, the J call TRBJ1-2; D remains ambiguous. Trimming left V 1 base short and J 8 bases short, with 12 bases between. CDR1 SGDLS and CDR2 YYNGEE come from the germline V gene. This CDR3 is built from 13 residues. CDR3: CASSVSGIEGYTF. CDR3 in DNA: TGTGCCAGCAGCGTATCGGGGATCGAGGGCTACACCTTC. The whole variable domain, filled in from reference TRBV9 and TRBJ1-2, reads DSGVTQTPKHLITATGQRVTLRCSPRSGDLSVYWYQQSLDQGLQFLIQYYNGEERAKGNILERFSAQQFPDLHSELNLSSLELGDSALYFCASSVSGIEGYTFGSGTRLTVV.

This rearrangement joins TRBV9 to TRBJ1-1; D possibly corresponds to TRBD1 (6 bases). The CDR3 covers 15 residues. V shed 4 bases and J shed 5 bases, with 18 bases lying between them. CDR1 is SGDLS, CDR2 YYNGEE, per germline. The CDR3 DNA reads TGTGCCAGCAGCCCATACGGGACATATTTTACTGAAGCTTTCTTT. Encoded protein: CASSPYGTYFTEAFF.

V and J are TRBV6-1 and TRBJ2-6; D uncertain. V lost 2 bases and J lost 2, with 13 bases in between. Germline values: CDR1 MNHNS, CDR2 SASEGT. The CDR3 runs to 17 residues. This chain's CDR3 is CASSESQRFAGANVLTF. In DNA form, the CDR3 reads TGTGCCAGCAGTGAATCTCAGAGGTTTGCTGGGGCCAACGTCCTGACTTTC.

This clone was seen only once. V usage is TRBV19 and J usage is TRBJ2-2, with TRBD1 as a possible D gene (5 bases). This CDR3 has 15 amino acids. Per the germline V gene, CDR1 is LNHDA and CDR2 is SQIVND (reference sequence). V dropped 6 bases and J dropped 0 bases, with 11 bases sitting between them. The CDR3 spells CASRGPPANTGELFF. DNA for the CDR3: TGTGCCAGTAGGGGGCCCCCGGCGAACACCGGGGAGCTGTTTTTT.

The chain combines TRBV5-1 with TRBJ2-1, with TRBD1 as a possible D gene (6 bases). The CDR3 length is 16 residues. Germline V CDR1 and CDR2: SGHRS, YFSETQ. Trimming cost V 6 bases and J 7 bases, with 23 bases left between them. Written as DNA, the CDR3 is TGCGCCAGCAACCTTTTCTCTGGCAGGGGAAAAAATGAGCAGTTCTTC. Translating it yields CASNLFSGRGKNEQFF.

The chain is built from TRBV9 and TRBJ1-1; TRBD1 aligns across 8 bases. V shed 6 bases, J shed 0 bases, and the junction held 10 bases outside the gene matches. The germline CDR1 and CDR2 sequences are SGDLS and YYNGEE. The CDR3 runs to 16 residues. The CDR3 sequence: CASTRTPGQVNTEAFF. In nucleotides, the CDR3 is TGTGCCAGCACCAGAACACCGGGACAGGTGAACACTGAAGCTTTCTTT.

CDR3 DNA sequence: TGTGCCAGCAGCTTAACCAGGGGACAGGGTAGTGGCTACACCTTC. Its translation is CASSLTRGQGSGYTF. This chain joins TRBV7-3 and TRBJ1-2; 9 positions agree with TRBD1. Germline V lookup: CDR1 SGHTA, CDR2 FQGTGA. The CDR3 runs 15 residues. The J segment lost 7 bases and the V segment lost 0 bases, leaving 6 bases of the junction unmatched.

V usage is TRBV5-5 and J usage is TRBJ2-7; 9 nucleotides line up with TRBD1. The germline gives CDR1 SGHKS, CDR2 YYEKEE (reference sequence). V lost 2 bases and J lost 2; bases outside the gene matches: 5. The CDR3 contains 15 residues. CDR3 bases: TGTGCCAGCAGCTTCGGACAGGGGAAGACCTACGAGCAGTACTTC. This encodes CASSFGQGKTYEQYF.

V gene TRBV5-6 combines with J gene TRBJ2-3, with unresolved D. The CDR3 runs to 12 residues. V gave up 4 bases and J gave up 1 base, with 4 bases separating them. Germline V lookup: CDR1 SGHDT, CDR2 YYEEEE. CDR3 sequence (DNA): TGTGCCAGCAGCCCTCGCACAGATACGCAGTATTTT. Translated: CASSPRTDTQYF.

This clone was picked up a small number of times. The chain combines TRBV9 with TRBJ1-5, with D perhaps TRBD1 (5 bases). Trimming removed 1 base at V and 1 base at J, with 9 bases between. The germline V gene encodes CDR1 SGDLS and CDR2 YYNGEE. The CDR3 has 15 residues. The CDR3 sequence is CASSVSGTSNQPQHF. The CDR3 nucleotides are TGTGCCAGCAGCGTATCAGGGACCAGCAATCAGCCCCAGCATTTT.

This chain links TRBV7-3 with TRBJ1-3; D perhaps matches TRBD1 (5 bases). Trimming shortened V by 5 bases and J by 4 bases, and 18 bases separated the two germline ends. The CDR3 length is 16 residues. CDR1 and CDR2 from the germline V gene are SGHTA and FQGTGA. CDR3 DNA sequence: TGTGCCAGCAGCGATTCTGAACCCAGGGTCGGAAACACCATATATTTT. Translated: CASSDSEPRVGNTIYF. The variable domain in full, with the rest retrieved from reference TRBV7-3 and TRBJ1-3, is GAGVSQTPSNKVTEKGKYVELRCDPISGHTALYWYRQSLGQGPEFLIYFQGTGAADDSGLPNDRFFAVRPEGSVSTLKIQRTERGDSAVYLCASSDSEPRVGNTIYFGEGSWLTVV.

A single count supports this clone. The chain employs TRBV9 and TRBJ2-7; D remains unclear. Germline V gene lookup returns CDR1 SGDLS and CDR2 YYNGEE. Trimming pared 2 bases from V and 7 bases from J, leaving 16 bases between. The CDR3 totals 14 residues. The DNA of the CDR3 is TGTGCCAGCAGCGTTCGCCATTCCTCGATGGAGCAGTACTTC. Translating gives CASSVRHSSMEQYF.

This chain joins TRBV15 and TRBJ2-7; D is ambiguous. V lost 4 bases and J 3 bases, leaving 4 bases between the germline ends. The CDR3 covers 11 residues. Germline values: CDR1 LNHNV, CDR2 YYDKDF (reference sequence). The CDR3 DNA sequence: TGTGCCACCAGCAATGACTACGAGCAGTACTTC. This sequence encodes CATSNDYEQYF.

The CDR3 region has the DNA TGTGCCAGCAGTGACTACGGGACAGTTAATGAAAAACTGTTTTTT. Amino acids: CASSDYGTVNEKLFF. V usage is TRBV25-1 and J usage is TRBJ1-4; 7 bases are shared with TRBD1. Germline V gives CDR1 MGHDK, CDR2 SYGVNS. The CDR3 is 15 amino acids. Trimming cost V 3 bases and J 4 bases; bases outside gene matches: 5. The variable domain in full, completed from reference TRBV25-1 and TRBJ1-4, reads EADIYQTPRYLVIGTGKKITLECSQTMGHDKMYWYQQDPGMELHLIHYSYGVNSTEKGDLSSESTVSRIRTEHFPLTLESARPSHTSQYLCASSDYGTVNEKLFFGSGTQLSVL.

The chain employs TRBV20-1 and TRBJ2-5, with D perhaps assigned TRBD1 or TRBD2 (5 bases each). CDR1 is DFQATT and CDR2 is SNEGSKA in the germline V gene (reference sequence). The CDR3 spans 11 residues. Trimming removed 3 bases at V and 5 bases at J, with 7 bases between. CDR3 bases: TGCAGTGCTAGGTGGGGGGAGACCCAGTACTTC. This translates into CSARWGETQYF.

Concerning this clone itself: The identical CDR3 is also encoded by other nucleotide sequences in the sample. The rearrangement uses TRBV30 and TRBJ1-3; D remains unclear. Germline V CDR1 and CDR2: GTSNPN, SVGIG (reference sequence). Deletions cut 5 bases from V and 4 bases from J, with 9 bases between. This CDR3 has 12 residues. The CDR3 loop reads CAWSLSGNTIYF. The CDR3 bases are TGTGCCTGGTCCCTGTCAGGAAACACCATATATTTT. Using reference TRBV30 and TRBJ1-3 for the parts outside the CDR3, the full variable domain is SQTIHQWPATLVQPVGSPLSLECTVEGTSNPNLYWYRQAAGRGLQLLFYSVGIGQISSEVPQNLSASRPQDRQFILSSKKLLLSDSGFYLCAWSLSGNTIYFGEGSWLTVV.

V and J are TRBV19 and TRBJ2-3; D perhaps matches TRBD2 (6 bases). The CDR3 has 15 residues. The germline CDR1 and CDR2 sequences are LNHDA and SQIVND (reference sequence). V was trimmed by 5 bases and J by 1 base, leaving 13 bases between them. CDR3 coding DNA: TGTGCCAGTAGTGATCCAGCGGGTGGCACAGATACGCAGTATTTT. Its protein is CASSDPAGGTDTQYF.